A selection of T cell receptor beta chains follows, all from one sample in a study of blood T cell repertoires in COVID-19. Some clones are missing from TCRdb's copy, which holds only in-frame ones; the method was immunoSEQ multiplex PCR. The sample has under 350,000 clones; 85% are singletons. The material sequenced was peripheral blood. The receptors derive from a human donor in a cohort sampled during active COVID-19. Both conserved end residues are part of each CDR3. The D gene is left open where the match is weak. A clone size is listed for some rows: how often the clone was seen (once, few, many), or a class if it is expanded.

clone size | CDR3 length | J gene | D gene | V gene | CDR3 DNA | CDR3 protein
. | 15 | TRBJ1-2 | . | TRBV24-1 | TGTGCCACCAGTGAACACGTGACAGGTCCGGGAGGCTACACCTTC | CATSEHVTGPGGYTF
. | 15 | TRBJ2-2 | TRBD2 | TRBV6-2/TRBV6-3 | TGTGCCAGCAGTTATGCGGGAGGGGTAACCGGGGAGCTGTTTTTT | CASSYAGGVTGELFF
. | 14 | TRBJ2-5 | . | TRBV4-3 | TGCGCCAGCAGCCAAGCCGCCACGAGGGAGACCCAGTACTTC | CASSQAATRETQYF
. | 12 | TRBJ1-4 | . | TRBV29-1 | TGCAGCGTTGGTCAGGGTTATGAAAAACTGTTTTTT | CSVGQGYEKLFF
. | 12 | TRBJ1-1 | TRBD1 | TRBV6-5 | TGTGCCAGCAGTCACGAACAGGGGCGAACTTTCTTT | CASSHEQGRTFF
. | 14 | TRBJ1-1 | . | TRBV19 | TGTGCCAGTAGTTCTGGAGGCCTGAACACTGAAGCTTTCTTT | CASSSGGLNTEAFF
. | 15 | TRBJ1-5 | . | TRBV6-5 | TGTGCCAGCAGGGCGACAGGCCAGGGCAATCAGCCCCAGCATTTT | CASRATGQGNQPQHF
. | 14 | TRBJ2-2 | TRBD1 | TRBV7-3 | TGTGCCAGCAGCTCAATCACAGGGGCCGGGGAGCTGTTTTTT | CASSSITGAGELFF
. | 15 | TRBJ1-2 | . | TRBV27 | TGTGCCAGCAGCCCCGCTCGGGACTATTCATCTGGCTACACCTTC | CASSPARDYSSGYTF
few | 14 | TRBJ2-7 | TRBD2 | TRBV28 | TGTGCCAGCAGTAGCGGGCTAGCGGGTTACGAGCAGTACTTC | CASSSGLAGYEQYF
. | 18 | TRBJ2-1 | TRBD2 | TRBV7-3 | TGTGCCAGCAGCCCACTAGCGGGAAGTGGGTTTTTGAACAATGAGCAGTTCTTC | CASSPLAGSGFLNNEQFF
. | 15 | TRBJ2-7 | . | TRBV5-1 | TGCGCCAGCAGCTTGGTGGGACATCCCTCCTACGAGCAGTACTTC | CASSLVGHPSYEQYF
. | 14 | TRBJ1-2 | . | TRBV6-5 | TGTGCCACCAGAGCGGGAGGCCAGTACTATGGCTACACCTTC | CATRAGGQYYGYTF
. | 14 | TRBJ1-2 | . | TRBV4-3 | TGCGCCAGCAGCCAAGATCTGGGGCCTTATGGCTACACCTTC | CASSQDLGPYGYTF
. | 15 | TRBJ1-1 | . | TRBV4-1 | TGCGCCAGCAGAAGGCAGGGTATATCGAACACTGAAGCTTTCTTT | CASRRQGISNTEAFF
. | 17 | TRBJ2-2 | TRBD2 | TRBV28 | TGTGCCAGCAGTTCACCCCCTGGAGCGGGGTACACCGGGGAGCTGTTTTTT | CASSSPPGAGYTGELFF
. | 16 | TRBJ2-7 | TRBD1 | TRBV4-3 | TGCGCCAGCAGCCAAGTAGGTGGACAGGGGACCTACGAGCAGTACTTC | CASSQVGGQGTYEQYF
. | 13 | TRBJ2-2 | . | TRBV5-4 | TGTGCCAGCAGCTTGGACAGCACCGGGGAGCTGTTTTTT | CASSLDSTGELFF
. | 16 | TRBJ2-1 | TRBD2 | TRBV4-3 | TGCGCCAGCAGCCAAGATTATGGACTAGCCTACAATGAGCAGTTCTTC | CASSQDYGLAYNEQFF
. | 14 | TRBJ2-7 | TRBD2 | TRBV6-5 | TGTGCCAGCAGTTTTGGGACTAGCCGTTACGAGCAGTACTTC | CASSFGTSRYEQYF
. | 15 | TRBJ1-2 | TRBD1 | TRBV18 | TGTGCCAGCTCACTGGGGGACAGCCCCCAAGGGGGCTACACCTTC | CASSLGDSPQGGYTF
. | 15 | TRBJ2-5 | TRBD1 | TRBV5-1 | TGCGCCAGCAGCTTGGGGACAGGGGGTTTTGAGACCCAGTACTTC | CASSLGTGGFETQYF
once | 15 | TRBJ2-2 | . | TRBV19 | TGTGCCAGTAGTAGGCGGCAGGGCGGCACCGGGGAGCTGTTTTTT | CASSRRQGGTGELFF
few | 11 | TRBJ2-5 | . | TRBV5-1 | TGCGCCAGCAGCTTGGCTGAGACCCAGTACTTC | CASSLAETQYF
. | 14 | TRBJ1-1 | TRBD1 | TRBV27 | TGTGCCAGCAGTTTCACAGGGGTCAACACTGAAGCTTTCTTT | CASSFTGVNTEAFF
. | 15 | TRBJ2-7 | TRBD1 | TRBV7-3 | TGTGCCAGCAGCTTAAATCAGGGGGCATCCTACGAGCAGTACTTC | CASSLNQGASYEQYF
once | 16 | TRBJ1-6 | . | TRBV27 | TGTGCCAGCAGTTTAGGCCAGGCCTCCTATAATTCACCCCTCCACTTT | CASSLGQASYNSPLHF
. | 14 | TRBJ2-3 | . | TRBV5-1 | TGCGCCAGCAGCTTGGGTAGCGGTGGTGATACGCAGTATTTT | CASSLGSGGDTQYF
. | 17 | TRBJ2-6 | TRBD1 | TRBV24-1 | TGTGCCACCAGTGGCCGGGACAGACACTCTGGGGCCAACGTCCTGACTTTC | CATSGRDRHSGANVLTF
. | 13 | TRBJ1-1 | . | TRBV2 | TGTGCCAGCAGTCTCGGGGGGAACACTGAAGCTTTCTTT | CASSLGGNTEAFF
. | 14 | TRBJ1-2 | TRBD1 | TRBV5-6 | TGTGCCAGCAGCTTGGGGGGACAGGGTGGTGGCTACACCTTC | CASSLGGQGGGYTF
. | 15 | TRBJ2-3 | TRBD2 | TRBV11-2 | TGTGCCAGCAGCTTAGAACAGCGGGAGTGGGATACGCAGTATTTT | CASSLEQREWDTQYF
. | 14 | TRBJ1-5 | . | TRBV6-2/TRBV6-3 | TGTGCCAGCAGTTACCCCCTCGGTGTTCAGCCCCAGCATTTT | CASSYPLGVQPQHF